This T cell receptor beta chain originates from a study of OX40 agonist ivuxolimab in advanced cancers. Findings and caveats of the study: Partial responders at 0.1-3.0 mg/kg showed near-lowest clonal expansion.

Repertoires were generated with immunoSEQ multiplex PCR, while TCRdb's copy carries only in-frame clones and drops some. The top ten clones hold more than 20% of a sample with some 35,000 clones, 80% to 85% of them seen once. A remark on this clone: The antigen is unknown.

Blood was sampled at baseline, cycle 4 day 1, and cycle 7 day 1. Germline lookup yields CDR1 MGHRA and CDR2 YSYEKL. The ends were cut back, 0 bases at V and 7 bases at J, with 13 bases in the middle. The CDR3 is 15 residues long. The chain combines TRBV4-1 with TRBJ2-1; possible D gene TRBD2, 6 bases. The TCR comes from an adult with an advanced solid tumor such as melanoma, head and neck, liver or kidney cancer. The sample was CD4+ or CD8+ T cells sorted from blood, taken in a trial of the OX40 agonist ivuxolimab. The CDR3 sequence is CASSQEGEVWNEQFF. DNA for the CDR3: TGCGCCAGCAGCCAAGAAGGGGAGGTGTGGAATGAGCAGTTCTTC.